These T cell receptor beta chains were read from a single sample in a study of shared clonotypes between healthy human individuals. Only in-frame clones appear in the TCRdb table, and some are missing; sequencing was by immunoSEQ multiplex PCR. The table has millions of clones, approximately 94% seen once. The specimen was naive CD8+ T cells sorted from blood. The receptor set was obtained from a man between 18 and 35 years old in good health. CDR3s include the opening cysteine and the closing phenylalanine or tryptophan. D genes are given only for firm matches. The size field is filled for only some rows; it gives once, few, many or a size class.

v_call	clone_size	j_call	d_call	cdr3_nt	cdr3_aa
TRBV11-2	-	TRBJ2-7	TRBD1	TGTGCCAGCAGCTTCGACACTCCCGGGACAGCCTCCTACGAGCAGTACTTC	CASSFDTPGTASYEQYF
TRBV4-1	-	TRBJ1-5	-	TGCGCCAGCAGCCAGCATCTGAAGCAGCCCCAGCATTTT	CASSQHLKQPQHF
TRBV5-1	-	TRBJ2-7	-	TGCGCCAGCAGCTGGGGGACCGGCTACGAGCAGTACTTC	CASSWGTGYEQYF
TRBV7-9	-	TRBJ2-2	TRBD2	TGTGCCAGCAGCTTATCGGGACTAGCGGGGATAAACACCGGGGAGCTGTTTTTT	CASSLSGLAGINTGELFF
TRBV29-1	-	TRBJ1-1	-	TGCAGCATCATTCCCGGTGAGGTGGTTGTGAACACTGAAGCTTTCTTT	CSIIPGEVVVNTEAFF
TRBV10-2	-	TRBJ2-2	TRBD1	TGCGCCAGCCGGGGACAGGGGAACACCGGGGAGCTGTTTTTT	CASRGQGNTGELFF
TRBV10-2	-	TRBJ2-1	-	TGCGCCAGCAGTGAGGGCTACAATGAGCAGTTCTTC	CASSEGYNEQFF
TRBV2	-	TRBJ1-2	-	TGTGCCAGCAGTGAAGTCCCGTCCTCCAACTATGGCTACACCTTC	CASSEVPSSNYGYTF
TRBV30	-	TRBJ1-1	-	TGTGCCTGGAGTGTAATGGGAGAAGCTTTCTTT	CAWSVMGEAFF
TRBV9	-	TRBJ2-2	-	TGTGCCAGCAGCGTAGTCGGCAACACCGGGGAGCTGTTTTTT	CASSVVGNTGELFF
TRBV27	few	TRBJ1-2	-	TGTGCCAGCAGTTTAGGGCCCGGGACACAGCCCAACTATGGCTACACCTTC	CASSLGPGTQPNYGYTF
TRBV6-1	-	TRBJ2-7	-	TGTGCCAGCAGTGAAGACCTCCTCAGGGTGCAGTACTTC	CASSEDLLRVQYF
TRBV6-5	-	TRBJ1-6	TRBD1	TGTGCCAGCAGTTACCGGGACAGGCTAGATAATTCACCCCTCCACTTT	CASSYRDRLDNSPLHF
TRBV6-1	-	TRBJ1-6	-	TGTGCCAGCAGTGAGGACAGTTTCCCCTCACCCCTCCACTTT	CASSEDSFPSPLHF
TRBV27	-	TRBJ1-5	-	TGTGCCAGCAGTGTGACAGGACATAGCAATCAGCCCCAGCATTTT	CASSVTGHSNQPQHF
TRBV13	-	TRBJ2-1	TRBD2	TGTGCCAGCAGTCCTCGGGGAGGGCACAACAATGAGCAGTTCTTC	CASSPRGGHNNEQFF